A selection of T cell receptor beta chains follows, all from one sample in a study of control samples from healthy donors and cancer patients. Sequencing was performed with immunoSEQ multiplex PCR; in TCRdb, only in-frame clones are kept and a portion is missing. There are 77,000 or so clones in the sample; roughly 89% occur only once, and less than 20% lies in the top ten. Specimen: blood. The receptor set was obtained from a man aged 25-40 years in good health. Both conserved end residues are part of each CDR3. Fields, in order: V gene, clone size, J gene, D gene, CDR3 protein, CDR3 DNA. A D gene is named only where the DNA matches it firmly. Expanded clones get a size class; other rows say once, few or many, or leave the size out.

V: TRBV6-5; size: NA; J: TRBJ1-1; D: TRBD1; CDR3: CASTRTGTNTEAFF; DNA: TGTGCCAGCACCCGGACAGGTACTAACACTGAAGCTTTCTTT
V: TRBV3-1/TRBV3-2; size: NA; J: TRBJ1-2; D: NA; CDR3: CASSQGIGDNYGYTF; DNA: TGTGCCAGCAGCCAAGGGATAGGGGACAACTATGGCTACACCTTC
V: TRBV5-4; size: few; J: TRBJ1-6; D: NA; CDR3: CASSPPGAGPNSPLHF; DNA: TGTGCCAGCAGCCCGCCTGGGGCGGGGCCCAATTCACCCCTCCACTTT
V: TRBV24-1; size: NA; J: TRBJ1-5; D: NA; CDR3: CATSLKGVNQPQHF; DNA: TGTGCCACCAGTCTGAAAGGGGTAAACCAGCCCCAGCATTTT
V: TRBV19; size: NA; J: TRBJ1-6; D: TRBD1; CDR3: CASSPPTGTNSPLHF; DNA: TGTGCCAGTAGTCCCCCGACAGGGACCAATTCACCCCTCCACTTT
V: TRBV15; size: NA; J: TRBJ1-2; D: TRBD1; CDR3: CATSRDVGDSGGYTF; DNA: TGTGCCACCAGCAGAGATGTGGGGGACAGTGGTGGCTACACCTTC
V: TRBV28; size: once; J: TRBJ2-2; D: NA; CDR3: CASRLLGANTGELFF; DNA: TGTGCCAGCAGGCTCCTGGGCGCGAACACCGGGGAGCTGTTTTTT
V: TRBV14; size: NA; J: TRBJ2-2; D: NA; CDR3: CASSPWVGGLGGELFF; DNA: TGTGCCAGCAGCCCTTGGGTAGGGGGTCTTGGCGGGGAGCTGTTTTTT
V: TRBV9; size: NA; J: TRBJ2-7; D: NA; CDR3: CASSVGRGEQYF; DNA: TGTGCCAGCAGCGTAGGCCGGGGCGAGCAGTACTTC
V: TRBV28; size: NA; J: TRBJ2-3; D: NA; CDR3: CASSRGSSTDTQYF; DNA: TGTGCCAGCAGTCGTGGGTCGAGCACAGATACGCAGTATTTT
V: TRBV2; size: NA; J: TRBJ2-3; D: NA; CDR3: CASSSPKGLSTDTQYF; DNA: TGTGCCAGCAGCTCCCCAAAGGGGCTTAGCACAGATACGCAGTATTTT
V: TRBV7-3; size: NA; J: TRBJ2-1; D: NA; CDR3: CASSSSGTTYNEQFF; DNA: TGTGCCAGCAGCTCATCCGGGACCACCTACAATGAGCAGTTCTTC
V: TRBV30; size: few; J: TRBJ1-3; D: TRBD1; CDR3: CAWSPGRGLYF; DNA: TGTGCCTGGAGCCCGGGTAGGGGGCTATATTTT
V: TRBV5-6; size: NA; J: TRBJ1-5; D: NA; CDR3: CASSLVGQPQHF; DNA: TGTGCCAGCAGCTTGGTGGGCCAGCCCCAGCATTTT
V: TRBV7-2; size: NA; J: TRBJ2-7; D: TRBD1; CDR3: CASSFTVAGGEQYF; DNA: TGTGCCAGCAGCTTTACAGTGGCAGGGGGAGAGCAGTACTTC
V: TRBV18; size: NA; J: TRBJ1-2; D: TRBD1; CDR3: CASSLRWGQDGYTF; DNA: TGTGCCAGCTCACTACGGTGGGGACAGGATGGCTACACCTTC
V: TRBV2; size: NA; J: TRBJ2-5; D: TRBD2; CDR3: CASRGLAGNQETQYF; DNA: TGTGCCAGCAGGGGACTAGCGGGAAACCAAGAGACCCAGTACTTC
V: TRBV6-5; size: NA; J: TRBJ1-2; D: NA; CDR3: CASSYGGFGYGYTF; DNA: TGTGCCAGCAGTTACGGAGGGTTTGGATATGGCTACACCTTC
V: TRBV18; size: NA; J: TRBJ2-7; D: NA; CDR3: CASSPQGGGRVYEQYF; DNA: TGTGCCAGCTCACCTCAAGGCGGTGGTCGAGTCTACGAGCAGTACTTC
V: TRBV5-5; size: NA; J: TRBJ1-1; D: TRBD1; CDR3: CASSLQGGTEAFF; DNA: TGTGCCAGCAGCTTGCAGGGGGGGACTGAAGCTTTCTTT
V: TRBV30; size: NA; J: TRBJ2-2; D: TRBD1; CDR3: CAWMEDRVGGELFF; DNA: TGTGCCTGGATGGAGGACAGGGTGGGCGGGGAGCTGTTTTTT
V: TRBV28; size: NA; J: TRBJ2-7; D: TRBD2; CDR3: CASGIAGFYEQYF; DNA: TGTGCCAGCGGGATAGCGGGGTTCTACGAGCAGTACTTC
V: TRBV20-1; size: NA; J: TRBJ2-5; D: NA; CDR3: CSYDARETQYF; DNA: TGCAGTTACGACGCAAGAGAGACCCAGTACTTC
V: TRBV5-5; size: NA; J: TRBJ1-4; D: NA; CDR3: CASSLGNPTNEKLFF; DNA: TGTGCCAGCAGCTTGGGCAACCCAACTAATGAAAAACTGTTTTTT
V: TRBV10-3; size: few; J: TRBJ2-7; D: NA; CDR3: CAISESSWGQNEQYF; DNA: TGTGCCATCAGTGAGTCGTCGTGGGGGCAGAACGAGCAGTACTTC
V: TRBV5-4; size: NA; J: TRBJ1-1; D: NA; CDR3: CASSSSGEAFF; DNA: TGTGCCAGCAGCTCTTCGGGGGAAGCTTTCTTT
V: TRBV6-5; size: NA; J: TRBJ2-7; D: NA; CDR3: CASTKAGTLYEQYF; DNA: TGTGCCAGTACCAAAGCCGGGACACTATACGAGCAGTACTTC
V: TRBV28; size: NA; J: TRBJ1-5; D: NA; CDR3: CASSLLEGQPQHF; DNA: TGTGCCAGCAGTTTATTAGAGGGTCAGCCCCAGCATTTT
V: TRBV19; size: NA; J: TRBJ2-3; D: NA; CDR3: CASSIGTSTDTQYF; DNA: TGTGCCAGTAGTATAGGGACTAGCACAGATACGCAGTATTTT
V: TRBV30; size: NA; J: TRBJ1-1; D: NA; CDR3: CAWSSGADTEAFF; DNA: TGTGCCTGGAGTTCGGGGGCGGACACTGAAGCTTTCTTT
V: TRBV7-9; size: NA; J: TRBJ2-7; D: NA; CDR3: CASSLVRRGPYEQYF; DNA: TGTGCCAGCAGCTTAGTTCGCAGGGGACCCTACGAGCAGTACTTC
V: TRBV11-1; size: NA; J: TRBJ2-5; D: NA; CDR3: CASSLSLGYTAETQYF; DNA: TGTGCCAGCAGCTTAAGTTTGGGGTATACTGCGGAGACCCAGTACTTC
V: TRBV19; size: NA; J: TRBJ1-2; D: NA; CDR3: CASSIGGVGYTF; DNA: TGTGCCAGTAGTATAGGAGGTGTGGGCTACACCTTC
V: TRBV12-3/TRBV12-4; size: NA; J: TRBJ1-2; D: NA; CDR3: CASSDRAYGYTF; DNA: TGTGCCAGCAGTGACAGAGCTTATGGCTACACCTTC
V: TRBV7-9; size: NA; J: TRBJ2-7; D: NA; CDR3: CASSLAGNHEQYF; DNA: TGTGCCAGCAGCTTAGCGGGGAACCACGAGCAGTACTTC
V: TRBV2; size: NA; J: TRBJ1-1; D: TRBD1; CDR3: CASSKDRRPMNTEAFF; DNA: TGTGCCAGCAGTAAGGACAGGAGACCCATGAACACTGAAGCTTTCTTT
V: TRBV28; size: NA; J: TRBJ2-3; D: NA; CDR3: CASSFPRGAWDTDTQYF; DNA: TGTGCCAGCAGTTTTCCCCGGGGGGCTTGGGACACAGATACGCAGTATTTT
V: TRBV7-9; size: NA; J: TRBJ1-4; D: NA; CDR3: CASSLSGYDEKLFF; DNA: TGTGCCAGCAGCTTATCGGGGTACGATGAAAAACTGTTTTTT
V: TRBV29-1; size: NA; J: TRBJ1-1; D: TRBD1; CDR3: CSVEDRTGRNTEAFF; DNA: TGCAGCGTTGAAGACAGGACAGGTCGGAACACTGAAGCTTTCTTT
V: TRBV7-8; size: NA; J: TRBJ1-1; D: NA; CDR3: CASSLGMNTEAFF; DNA: TGTGCCAGCAGCTTAGGGATGAACACTGAAGCTTTCTTT
V: TRBV6-5; size: NA; J: TRBJ2-7; D: NA; CDR3: CASSYSGSPTTYEQYF; DNA: TGTGCCAGCAGTTACTCGGGAAGCCCCACGACCTACGAGCAGTACTTC
V: TRBV6-5; size: NA; J: TRBJ1-1; D: NA; CDR3: CASSPRTGLEAFF; DNA: TGTGCCAGCAGTCCAAGGACCGGCCTTGAAGCTTTCTTT
V: TRBV27; size: NA; J: TRBJ1-1; D: TRBD1; CDR3: CASSLRTGNAEAFF; DNA: TGTGCCAGCAGTCTCCGGACAGGGAACGCTGAAGCTTTCTTT
V: TRBV5-1; size: NA; J: TRBJ2-7; D: TRBD1; CDR3: CASSPRQGSSYEQYF; DNA: TGCGCCAGCAGCCCGCGACAGGGTAGCTCCTACGAGCAGTACTTC
V: TRBV5-6; size: many; J: TRBJ1-5; D: TRBD1; CDR3: CASSLVGDRGQPQHF; DNA: TGTGCCAGCAGCTTAGTAGGGGACAGGGGGCAGCCCCAGCATTTT
V: TRBV7-8; size: NA; J: TRBJ2-3; D: NA; CDR3: CASSLRTESSTDTQYF; DNA: TGTGCCAGCAGCTTAAGGACCGAGTCCAGCACAGATACGCAGTATTTT
V: TRBV6-5; size: NA; J: TRBJ1-4; D: NA; CDR3: CASSFRPATNEKLFF; DNA: TGTGCCAGCAGTTTTCGACCCGCAACTAATGAAAAACTGTTTTTT
V: TRBV9; size: NA; J: TRBJ2-5; D: TRBD2; CDR3: CASSVGGSGGPQETQYF; DNA: TGTGCCAGCAGCGTAGGAGGTAGCGGGGGACCACAAGAGACCCAGTACTTC
V: TRBV10-3; size: NA; J: TRBJ2-4; D: NA; CDR3: CAISEEGFKNIQYF; DNA: TGTGCCATCAGTGAGGAGGGATTTAAAAACATTCAGTACTTC
V: TRBV4-1; size: NA; J: TRBJ2-7; D: NA; CDR3: CASSQGGGLYEQYF; DNA: TGCGCCAGCAGCCAAGGGGGGGGCCTCTACGAGCAGTACTTC
V: TRBV21-1; size: NA; J: TRBJ2-1; D: NA; CDR3: CASSPPLGTGWGNEQFF; DNA: TGTGCCAGCAGCCCCCCCCTCGGGACAGGGTGGGGCAATGAGCAGTTCTTC
V: TRBV19; size: few; J: TRBJ1-1; D: NA; CDR3: CASKGDRGPLVGEAFF; DNA: TGTGCCAGTAAGGGGGACCGGGGTCCCTTAGTGGGAGAAGCTTTCTTT
V: TRBV10-1; size: NA; J: TRBJ1-5; D: NA; CDR3: CVEAPPRVPYSNQPQHF; DNA: TGCGTTGAAGCACCTCCCAGGGTCCCTTATAGCAATCAGCCCCAGCATTTT
V: TRBV30; size: NA; J: TRBJ2-1; D: NA; CDR3: CAWSGGRDNEQFF; DNA: TGTGCCTGGAGTGGGGGCAGAGACAATGAGCAGTTCTTC